The text below deals with one T cell receptor (beta chain). These data belong to a study of cytomegalovirus exposure and HLA in healthy donors. PCR primers comprised 60 Vbeta and 13 Jbeta primers. Measured with immunoSEQ multiplex PCR; TCRdb has only the in-frame clones, and not every one. The table has some 70,000 clones, 70% to 90% seen once. The clonotype comes from a human donor in good health. The sequencing input was PBMCs.

CDR3 sequence reads: CASPAKKWPQHF. The CDR3 DNA sequence: TGTGCCAGCCCAGCGAAAAAGTGGCCCCAGCATTTT. V gene TRBV14 combines with J gene TRBJ1-5; D gene uncertain. Trimming shortened V by 8 bases and J by 9 bases, and 14 bases separated the two germline ends. The CDR3 loop spans 12 amino acids. Germline V gene lookup returns CDR1 SGHDN and CDR2 FVKESK. Using reference TRBV14 and TRBJ1-5 for the parts outside the CDR3, the full variable domain is EAGVTQFPSHSVIEKGQTVTLRCDPISGHDNLYWYRRVMGKEIKFLLHFVKESKQDESGMPNNRFLAERTGGTYSTLKVQPAELEDSGVYFCASPAKKWPQHFGDGTRLSIL.